This T cell receptor (beta chain) was captured by sequencing in a study of blood T cell repertoires in COVID-19. As for the study in general: Sites across the United States, Italy and Spain contributed samples from acute and convalescent COVID-19. T cells, B-cell-depleted T cells, or PBMCs provided the cDNA or gDNA that served as material.

Using immunoSEQ multiplex PCR, the repertoire was profiled, and TCRdb retains in-frame clones only, with some absent. Found here are 250,000 to 300,000 clones, roughly 90% of them singletons; the top ten hold approximately 12%. The CDR3 length is 16 residues. The germline V gene has CDR1 SNHLY and CDR2 FYNNEI. The J segment lost 2 bases and the V segment lost 0 bases, leaving 4 bases of the junction unmatched. This clone was seen only once. Recruited during active infection, patients (from Seattle) were subsequently followed longitudinally. The rearrangement links TRBV2 to TRBJ2-1, with 7 positions matching TRBD2. Sequenced material: peripheral blood. The TCR was taken from a woman in her 30s with COVID-19, enrolled during active disease. The CDR3 sequence is CASSEAGGGAYNEQFF. As DNA, the CDR3 is TGTGCCAGCAGTGAAGCCGGTGGGGGGGCCTACAATGAGCAGTTCTTC.